This TCR beta chain is from a study of T cell responses to AZD1222 COVID-19 vaccine. Broader study findings: Baseline serostatus was positive in only six AZD1222 recipients.

This clone appeared once. As yet, its antigen is unknown. Per the germline V gene, CDR1 is SGHNT and CDR2 is YYREEE (reference sequence). V gave up 4 bases and J gave up 0 bases; unmatched junction bases: 3. The CDR3 length is 14 residues. Method: immunoSEQ multiplex PCR; TCRdb's copy keeps in-frame clones and lacks some. The top ten clones hold 3% to 4% of a sample with 150,000 or so clones, about 87% of them seen once. This sequence was found in an adult in good health. The genes are TRBV5-4 and TRBJ1-2, with 7 positions matching TRBD1. The sample was peripheral blood, taken on day 0 of MenACWY control vaccination. The CDR3 reads CASSPGGTNYGYTF. DNA for the CDR3: TGTGCCAGCAGCCCAGGGGGTACTAACTATGGCTACACCTTC.